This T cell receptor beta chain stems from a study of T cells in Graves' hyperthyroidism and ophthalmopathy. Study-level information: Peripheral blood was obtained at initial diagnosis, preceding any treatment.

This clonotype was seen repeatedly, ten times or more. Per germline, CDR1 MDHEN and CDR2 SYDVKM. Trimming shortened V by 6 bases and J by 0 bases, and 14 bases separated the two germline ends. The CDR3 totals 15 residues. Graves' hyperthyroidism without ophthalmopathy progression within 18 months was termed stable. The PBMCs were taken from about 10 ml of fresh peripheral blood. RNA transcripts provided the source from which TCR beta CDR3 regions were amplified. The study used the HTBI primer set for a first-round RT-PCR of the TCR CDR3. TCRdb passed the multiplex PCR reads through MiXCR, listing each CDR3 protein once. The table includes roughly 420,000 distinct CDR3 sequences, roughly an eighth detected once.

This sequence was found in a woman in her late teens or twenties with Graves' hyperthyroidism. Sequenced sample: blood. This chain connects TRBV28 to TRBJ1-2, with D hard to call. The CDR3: CASSPLATTNYGYTF. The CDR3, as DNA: TGTGCCAGCAGCCCTCTGGCGACGACTAACTATGGCTACACCTTC.